This T cell receptor (beta chain) was recorded in a study of OX40 agonist ivuxolimab in advanced cancers. In the study overall: Antecedent anti-PD-1, anti-PD-L1 or anti-CTLA-4 therapy was permissible, with roughly 36% having received some. Study-wide points: Clones of CD4+ and CD8+ blood T cells grew by week 6 at doses of 0.1 to 3.0 mg/kg.

V trimming: 4 bases; J trimming: 2 bases; junction bases outside the gene matches: 8. Germline CDR1 WNHNN, CDR2 SYGVQD (reference sequence). The length of the CDR3 is 18 residues. Comment on this clone: Its antigen remains unknown.

Repertoires were generated with immunoSEQ multiplex PCR, while TCRdb's copy carries only in-frame clones and drops some. This sample has about 40,000 clones, with 88% found just once. The origin of this receptor is an adult with an advanced solid tumor such as melanoma, head and neck, liver or kidney cancer. This rearrangement joins TRBV10-1 to TRBJ2-2, with 12 bases matching TRBD2. This specimen consisted of CD4+ or CD8+ T cells sorted from blood, obtained in a trial of the OX40 agonist ivuxolimab. In nucleotides, the CDR3 is TGCGCCAGCAGTGGGTGGACTAGCGGGAATACAAACACCGGGGAGCTGTTTTTT. Translated, it gives CASSGWTSGNTNTGELFF.